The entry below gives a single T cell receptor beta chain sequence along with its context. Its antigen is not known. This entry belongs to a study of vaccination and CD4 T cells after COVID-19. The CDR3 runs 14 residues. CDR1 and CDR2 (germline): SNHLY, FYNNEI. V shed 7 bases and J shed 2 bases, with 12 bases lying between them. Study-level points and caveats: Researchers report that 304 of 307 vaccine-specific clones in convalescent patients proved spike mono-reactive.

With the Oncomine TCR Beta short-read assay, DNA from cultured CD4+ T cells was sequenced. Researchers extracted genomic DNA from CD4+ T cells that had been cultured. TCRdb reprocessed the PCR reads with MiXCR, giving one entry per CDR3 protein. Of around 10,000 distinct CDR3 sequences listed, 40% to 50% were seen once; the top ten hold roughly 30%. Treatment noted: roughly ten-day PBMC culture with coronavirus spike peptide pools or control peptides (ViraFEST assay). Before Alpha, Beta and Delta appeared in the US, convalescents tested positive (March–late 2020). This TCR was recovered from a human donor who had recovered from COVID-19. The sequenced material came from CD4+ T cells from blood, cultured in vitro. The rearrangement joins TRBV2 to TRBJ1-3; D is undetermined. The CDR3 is CASTGLGAGNTIYF. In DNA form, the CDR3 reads TGTGCCAGCACGGGCCTGGGAGCTGGAAACACCATATATTTT.